One sample yielded the 10 T cell receptor beta chains listed below, sequenced in a study of Ad26.COV2.S vaccination and SARS-CoV-2 variants. Profiled with immunoSEQ multiplex PCR; TCRdb holds only in-frame clones, not every one. The sample includes roughly 510,000 clones, 87% of them seen just once. Sample treatment: about 20 received Ad26.COV2.S at low or high dose, single or two shots; 5 received placebo; per-sample allocation not given. All samples were drawn on day 63, counting from the first vaccine or placebo injection. The specimen was peripheral blood, collected in a trial of Ad26.COV2.S vaccine versus placebo. Receptor source: a person aged 18-65 years who received the Ad26.COV2.S COVID-19 vaccine or a placebo.

The chain carries TRBV28 and TRBJ1-6; possible D gene TRBD1, 6 bases. CDR1 and CDR2 (germline): MDHEN, SYDVKM. V gave up 5 bases and J gave up 7 bases, with 9 bases separating them. The CDR3 runs 13 residues. CDR3 region: CASSPTGNSPLHF. The CDR3 nucleotides are TGTGCCAGCAGTCCAACAGGGAATTCACCCCTCCACTTT. Using reference TRBV28 and TRBJ1-6 for the parts outside the CDR3, the full variable domain is DVKVTQSSRYLVKRTGEKVFLECVQDMDHENMFWYRQDPGLGLRLIYFSYDVKMKEKGDIPEGYSVSREKKERFSLILESASTNQTSMYLCASSPTGNSPLHFGNGTRLTVT.

CDR3 region: CAISESGGGHYF. The CDR3 bases are TGTGCCATCAGTGAGTCGGGCGGGGGGCATTACTTC. The rearrangement links TRBV10-3 to TRBJ2-7, with TRBD2 matching 8 bases. Germline V gene data show CDR1 as ENHRY and CDR2 as SYGVKD. The V and J ends lost 0 bases and 13 bases, in that order; junction bases with no gene match: 5. The CDR3 spans 12 residues.

CDR3 coding DNA: TGTGCCAGCAGCGTAGGTGGCAGCTGGGATAATTCACCCCTCCACTTT. Its translation: CASSVGGSWDNSPLHF. J is TRBJ1-6 and V is TRBV9, with D unresolved. Trimming shortened V by 0 bases and J by 5 bases, and 12 bases separated the two germline ends. Germline loops: CDR1 SGDLS, CDR2 YYNGEE. The CDR3 has 16 residues.

This clone was seen a handful of times. The chain links TRBV6-6 to TRBJ2-3, with TRBD2 identical over 7 bases. V gave up 5 bases and J gave up 1 base; unmatched junction bases: 9. Germline loops: CDR1 MNHNY, CDR2 SVGAGI (reference sequence). The CDR3 contains 16 residues. The CDR3, as DNA: TGTGCCAGCAGTCGAGTGGCGGGAGAAGGCACAGATACGCAGTATTTT. It yields the protein CASSRVAGEGTDTQYF.

This clone was seen a single time. This chain uses TRBV30 with TRBJ1-5; TRBD1 might be the D (6 bases). The CDR3 extends over 14 amino acids. Germline values: CDR1 GTSNPN, CDR2 SVGIG (reference sequence). The germline V and J ends were trimmed by 2 bases and 4 bases, with 12 bases remaining between them. CDR3 sequence reads: CAWSISQGNQPQHF. The DNA of the CDR3 is TGTGCCTGGAGTATCTCGCAGGGGAATCAGCCCCAGCATTTT.

This chain connects TRBV10-3 to TRBJ2-3; 8 bases fit TRBD2. The CDR3 extends over 16 amino acids. V dropped 6 bases and J dropped 4; count of bases not matched to a gene: 12. Germline CDR1 ENHRY, CDR2 SYGVKD. CDR3 DNA sequence: TGTGCCATCAGCGATCCGGGCGGGGGGTACGCAGATACGCAGTATTTT. Translated: CAISDPGGGYADTQYF.

This clone showed up just once. J is TRBJ2-1 and V is TRBV7-9; TRBD2 agrees at 8 bases. The CDR3 totals 16 residues. V was clipped by 5 bases and J by 8 bases; unmatched bases: 14. CDR1 SEHNR and CDR2 FQNEAQ come from the germline V gene (reference sequence). DNA for the CDR3: TGTGCCAGCAGCCGACTTGGGACGGGAGGGCCCCATGAGCAGTTCTTC. Its protein product is CASSRLGTGGPHEQFF.

The genes are TRBV19 and TRBJ2-1; no clear D. The CDR3 runs to 16 residues. Trimming left V 3 bases short and J 1 base short, with 13 bases between. The germline V gene encodes CDR1 LNHDA and CDR2 SQIVND (reference sequence). The CDR3 loop reads CASSITGLSSYNEQFF. In DNA form, the CDR3 reads TGTGCCAGTAGTATCACCGGGCTAAGTTCCTACAATGAGCAGTTCTTC. Together with reference TRBV19 and TRBJ2-1, the CDR3 gives the full variable domain: DGGITQSPKYLFRKEGQNVTLSCEQNLNHDAMYWYRQDPGQGLRLIYYSQIVNDFQKGDIAEGYSVSREKKESFPLTVTSAQKNPTAFYLCASSITGLSSYNEQFFGPGTRLTVL.

The genes are TRBV19 and TRBJ2-1, with D possibly being TRBD1 (6 bases). From germline, CDR1 is LNHDA and CDR2 SQIVND (reference sequence). Trimming cost V 7 bases and J 7 bases, with 26 bases left between them. The CDR3 length is 17 residues. Here the CDR3 reads CASTGATSVRSRNEQFF. CDR3 nucleotide sequence: TGTGCCAGTACAGGGGCCACCAGCGTTAGGAGCAGGAATGAGCAGTTCTTC.

The chain couples TRBV15 to TRBJ2-1; 9 nucleotides line up with TRBD2. The CDR3 totals 19 residues. The V gene end was trimmed by 0 bases and the J gene end by 1 base; junction bases not matched to a gene: 10. CDR1 is LNHNV, CDR2 YYDKDF, per germline (reference sequence). The CDR3 DNA sequence: TGTGCCACCAGCAGAGACATCACCGGGACTAGCCCATCCTACAATGAGCAGTTCTTC. Translation: CATSRDITGTSPSYNEQFF.